The 30 T cell receptor beta chains presented below share a single source sample, sequenced in a study of somatic mutations in cytotoxic T cells in rheumatoid arthritis. The assay was immunoSEQ multiplex PCR, and TCRdb's table has in-frame clones only and misses some. The data hold thousands of clones, with about 79% observed a single time. The sequenced material came from CD8+ T cells sorted from blood. The source is an adult with rheumatoid arthritis.

This sequence joins TRBV30 and TRBJ2-1; D is perhaps TRBD2 (7 bases). CDR1 GTSNPN and CDR2 SVGIG come from the germline V gene (reference sequence). There are 14 residues in the CDR3. Trimming cost V 2 bases and J 6 bases, with 14 bases left between them. The CDR3 coding sequence is TGTGCCTGGAGTTTTGGGGGGGGCCTCAATGAGCAGTTCTTC. Translated: CAWSFGGGLNEQFF. Filled out from reference TRBV30 and TRBJ2-1, the complete variable domain reads SQTIHQWPATLVQPVGSPLSLECTVEGTSNPNLYWYRQAAGRGLQLLFYSVGIGQISSEVPQNLSASRPQDRQFILSSKKLLLSDSGFYLCAWSFGGGLNEQFFGPGTRLTVL.

The V gene is TRBV5-1, the J gene TRBJ2-1; D may correspond to TRBD1 or TRBD2 (5 bases each). Germline V gives CDR1 SGHRS, CDR2 YFSETQ. The CDR3 loop spans 16 amino acids. The V end lost 4 bases, the J end lost 0 bases, and 14 bases lay between the germline ends. The DNA of the CDR3 is TGCGCCAGCAGCCCCCGGGTGGGACGCTCCTACAATGAGCAGTTCTTC. Its protein product is CASSPRVGRSYNEQFF.

CDR3 bases: TGTGCCATCAGTGAGTCACAGGGAGGCACAGATACGCAGTATTTT. Translation gives CAISESQGGTDTQYF. V usage is TRBV10-3 and J usage is TRBJ2-3, with D possibly matching TRBD1 (6 bases). CDR3 length equals 15 residues. V shed 0 bases and J shed 1 base, with 8 bases lying between them. Germline lookup yields CDR1 ENHRY and CDR2 SYGVKD.

V and J are TRBV19 and TRBJ2-7; D may be TRBD1 or TRBD2 (5 bases each). V shed 1 base and J shed 3 bases, with 13 bases lying between them. CDR1 and CDR2 from the germline V gene are LNHDA and SQIVND (reference sequence). This CDR3 is 15 amino acids long. CDR3 in amino acids: CASSIGTGTLYEQYF. CDR3 sequence (DNA): TGTGCCAGTAGTATAGGAACCGGGACCCTCTACGAGCAGTACTTC.

The chain joins TRBV15 to TRBJ1-1; 9 nucleotides agree with TRBD1. This CDR3 comprises 16 residues. The junction had 4 bases not matched to a gene; V was cut back by 1 base and J by 1 base. Germline V gene sequence: CDR1 LNHNV, CDR2 YYDKDF (reference sequence). This chain's CDR3 is CATSRVTGGGNTEAFF. In DNA form, the CDR3 reads TGTGCCACCAGCAGAGTGACAGGGGGGGGGAACACTGAAGCTTTCTTT. Full variable domain (outside the CDR3, taken from reference TRBV15 and TRBJ1-1): DAMVIQNPRYQVTQFGKPVTLSCSQTLNHNVMYWYQQKSSQAPKLLFHYYDKDFNNEADTPDNFQSRRPNTSFCFLDIRSPGLGDTAMYLCATSRVTGGGNTEAFFGQGTRLTVV.

Concerning this clone itself: This specimen includes other DNA sequences encoding the same CDR3. V is TRBV7-3 and J is TRBJ2-1; 8 bases map to TRBD2. Germline V gene sequence: CDR1 SGHTA, CDR2 FQGTGA. The CDR3 spans 14 residues. Trimming cost V 2 bases and J 4 bases; bases outside gene matches: 1. CDR3 residues: CASSLGGGYNEQFF. The CDR3 bases are TGTGCCAGCAGCTTAGGCGGGGGGTACAATGAGCAGTTCTTC. The full variable domain, rest sourced from reference TRBV7-3 and TRBJ2-1, is GAGVSQTPSNKVTEKGKYVELRCDPISGHTALYWYRQSLGQGPEFLIYFQGTGAADDSGLPNDRFFAVRPEGSVSTLKIQRTERGDSAVYLCASSLGGGYNEQFFGPGTRLTVL.

This clone has a handful of counts. This chain connects TRBV29-1 to TRBJ1-2; D gene ambiguous. V was trimmed by 0 bases and J by 8 bases, leaving 13 bases between them. CDR3 length: 13 amino acids. The germline V gene has CDR1 SQVTM and CDR2 ANQGSEA. In nucleotides, the CDR3 is TGCAGCGTTGAAGAGGTAGATTCTTGGGGCTACACCTTC. This gives the protein CSVEEVDSWGYTF.

A single count supports this clone. The rearrangement joins TRBV7-9 to TRBJ1-2; 7 bases align to TRBD1. The CDR3 consists of 13 residues. V shed 5 bases and J 8 bases; nucleotides not matched to a gene: 8. Germline CDR1 and CDR2: SEHNR and FQNEAQ (reference sequence). CDR3 in amino acids: CASSGLDRNGYTF. CDR3 coding DNA: TGTGCCAGCAGCGGACTGGACAGGAACGGCTACACCTTC.

This sequence joins TRBV28 and TRBJ1-5; D unresolved. Germline V gene sequence: CDR1 MDHEN, CDR2 SYDVKM. V dropped 2 bases and J dropped 3 bases, with 8 bases sitting between them. This CDR3 region has 14 residues. In DNA, the CDR3 is TGTGCCAGCAGTTTAGCCATGCCCAATCAGCCCCAGCATTTT. This gives the protein CASSLAMPNQPQHF.

This chain joins TRBV6-5 and TRBJ2-3, with D tentatively TRBD2 (5 bases). Trimming shortened V by 7 bases and J by 6 bases, and 17 bases separated the two germline ends. Germline lookup yields CDR1 MNHEY and CDR2 SVGAGI. The CDR3 is made up of 14 amino acids. The CDR3, as DNA: TGTGCCAGCACCTCCCCGACCGGCGGGGATACGCAGTATTTT. Translated: CASTSPTGGDTQYF.

The chain links TRBV7-8 to TRBJ1-5, with TRBD1 identical over 8 bases. The CDR3 runs 17 residues. Germline CDR1 is SGHVS and CDR2 is FQNEAQ. Germline trimming cut 5 bases from V and 1 base from J; bases unmatched to any gene: 10. The CDR3 loop reads CASSVPGQDLSNQPQHF. The CDR3 DNA reads TGTGCCAGCAGCGTTCCGGGACAGGACTTAAGCAATCAGCCCCAGCATTTT. The full variable domain, its missing parts supplied by reference TRBV7-8 and TRBJ1-5, is GAGVSQSPRYKVAKRGQDVALRCDPISGHVSLFWYQQALGQGPEFLTYFQNEAQLDKSGLPSDRFFAERPEGSVSTLKIQRTQQEDSAVYLCASSVPGQDLSNQPQHFGDGTRLSIL.

The rearrangement joins TRBV5-8 to TRBJ1-2; unclear D gene. V lost 1 base and J lost 6, with 10 bases in between. The V gene's germline CDR1 is SGHTS and CDR2 YDEGEE. The CDR3 consists of 13 residues. The DNA for the CDR3 is TGTGCCAGCAGCTTGTCTCTTGGGGATGGCTACACCTTC. Translating it yields CASSLSLGDGYTF. Supplemented by reference TRBV5-8 and TRBJ1-2, the full variable domain reads EAGVTQSPTHLIKTRGQQATLRCSPISGHTSVYWYQQALGLGLQFLLWYDEGEERNRGNFPPRFSGRQFPNYSSELNVNALELEDSALYLCASSLSLGDGYTFGSGTRLTVV.

The rearrangement joins TRBV12-5 to TRBJ1-2, with D uncertain. There are 23 residues in the CDR3. Germline V gene sequence: CDR1 LGHNT, CDR2 FRNRAP. V was pared by 6 bases and J by 3 bases, with 41 bases between. The CDR3 DNA reads TGTGCTAGTGGACTAACGGTACGCCTAAAAGACACTCCTAGAGCACTCAAGCACTATGGCTACACCTTC. This codes for CASGLTVRLKDTPRALKHYGYTF. Full variable domain (rest looked up from reference TRBV12-5 and TRBJ1-2): DARVTQTPRHKVTEMGQEVTMRCQPILGHNTVFWYRQTMMQGLELLAYFRNRAPLDDSGMPKDRFSAEMPDATLATLKIQPSEPRDSAVYFCASGLTVRLKDTPRALKHYGYTFGSGTRLTVV.

As DNA, the CDR3 is TGTGCCAGCAGCTTAGACAGCTCCTACGAGCAGTACTTC. This encodes CASSLDSSYEQYF. V usage is TRBV7-8 and J usage is TRBJ2-7, with D unclear. The CDR3 has 13 residues. CDR1 and CDR2 (germline): SGHVS, FQNEAQ. The V end lost 1 base, the J end lost 0 bases, and 4 bases lay between the germline ends.

This clone was observed a few times. The chain carries TRBV2 and TRBJ2-1; 12 nucleotides align to TRBD2. Germline V gene lookup returns CDR1 SNHLY and CDR2 FYNNEI. The trim removed 4 bases at V and 8 bases at J, leaving 6 bases unmatched. CDR3 size: 15 residues. As DNA, the CDR3 is TGTGCCAGCAGTGCTACTAGCGGGAGGCTCGATGAGCAGTTCTTC. Protein sequence: CASSATSGRLDEQFF.

The genes are TRBV5-1 and TRBJ2-3; a possible D gene is TRBD2 (5 bases). The V gene lost 0 bases and the J gene lost 2 bases, with 13 bases spanning the gap. There are 16 residues in the CDR3. CDR1 and CDR2 from the germline V gene are SGHRS and YFSETQ. The CDR3 nucleotides are TGCGCCAGCAGCTTGGAGGCTAGCTGGTACACAGATACGCAGTATTTT. Translated: CASSLEASWYTDTQYF.

This clone occurred a few times. The chain couples TRBV7-8 to TRBJ2-7, with D perhaps TRBD1 (5 bases). CDR1 is SGHVS, CDR2 FQNEAQ, per germline. V gave up 4 bases and J gave up 2 bases, with 12 bases separating them. The CDR3 totals 14 residues. Written as DNA, the CDR3 is TGTGCCAGCAGCTCTCAGGGTCCAGCCTACGAGCAGTACTTC. Translation gives CASSSQGPAYEQYF.

V usage is TRBV10-2 and J usage is TRBJ2-3; 8 positions agree with TRBD2. The CDR3 is made up of 16 amino acids. J gave up 5 bases and V 8 bases, and 15 bases lay outside the gene matches. Germline V gene sequence: CDR1 WSHSY, CDR2 SAAADI. The CDR3, as DNA: TGCGCCAGCTGGTACGCGGGGGGCCCCCCGGAAGATACGCAGTATTTT. This codes for CASWYAGGPPEDTQYF.

The V call is TRBV28, the J call TRBJ2-3; 9 bases map to TRBD2. Per germline, CDR1 MDHEN and CDR2 SYDVKM. The J segment lost 0 bases and the V segment lost 5 bases, leaving 3 bases of the junction unmatched. The CDR3 loop spans 15 amino acids. CDR3 sequence: CASSPGLASTDTQYF. CDR3 nucleotides: TGTGCCAGCAGTCCAGGACTAGCGAGCACAGATACGCAGTATTTT.

J is TRBJ1-5 and V is TRBV9; tentatively, D is TRBD1 (6 bases). The CDR3 is 15 residues long. Germline CDR1 SGDLS, CDR2 YYNGEE. Deletions cut 0 bases from V and 4 bases from J, with 11 bases between. The CDR3 loop reads CASSVGGGPNQPQHF. In DNA form, the CDR3 reads TGTGCCAGCAGCGTAGGAGGGGGGCCAAATCAGCCCCAGCATTTT.

This sequence joins TRBV20-1 and TRBJ2-1; D remains ambiguous. The V gene lost 3 bases and the J gene lost 4 bases, with 4 bases spanning the gap. This CDR3 is 11 amino acids long. Germline CDR1 and CDR2: DFQATT and SNEGSKA (reference sequence). CDR3 DNA sequence: TGCAGTGCTAGTAGGTACAATGAGCAGTTCTTC. Translation: CSASRYNEQFF.

The gene calls are TRBV5-1 and TRBJ1-1; D is undetermined. The V gene's germline CDR1 is SGHRS and CDR2 YFSETQ. The ends were cut back, 6 bases at V and 3 bases at J, with 9 bases in the middle. The CDR3 totals 12 residues. DNA of the CDR3: TGCGCCAGCAAGTTGGGGTACACTGAAGCTTTCTTT. As protein: CASKLGYTEAFF.

The CDR3 spells CASSTQSDQPQHF. For the CDR3, the DNA is TGTGCCAGTAGTACGCAATCGGATCAGCCCCAGCATTTT. The V and J genes are TRBV19 and TRBJ1-5; D not resolved. The CDR3 has 13 residues. The V end lost 4 bases, the J end lost 5 bases, and 9 bases lay between the germline ends. The germline CDR1 and CDR2 sequences are LNHDA and SQIVND (reference sequence).

The CDR3 region is CASSVSAGSPVDEQFF. CDR3 DNA sequence: TGTGCCAGTAGTGTTTCAGCGGGGTCCCCCGTGGATGAGCAGTTCTTC. V is TRBV19 and J is TRBJ2-1; 7 nucleotides line up with TRBD2. The CDR3 has 16 residues. V lost 5 bases and J lost 8; bases outside the gene matches: 15. CDR1 LNHDA and CDR2 SQIVND come from the germline V gene (reference sequence). Looking up the rest from reference TRBV19 and TRBJ2-1 gives the full variable domain: DGGITQSPKYLFRKEGQNVTLSCEQNLNHDAMYWYRQDPGQGLRLIYYSQIVNDFQKGDIAEGYSVSREKKESFPLTVTSAQKNPTAFYLCASSVSAGSPVDEQFFGPGTRLTVL.

The chain uses TRBV19 and TRBJ1-1; D unresolved. V was shortened by 9 bases and J by 0 bases, with 11 bases between the two germline ends. The CDR3 sequence is 13 residues long. Looked up from germline, CDR1 is LNHDA and CDR2 is SQIVND (reference sequence). CDR3 nucleotides: TGTGCCAGCCTCCAGCCCATGAACACTGAAGCTTTCTTT. It yields the protein CASLQPMNTEAFF.

This clone has just one count. The genes are TRBV7-9 and TRBJ1-2, with D perhaps matching TRBD1 (5 bases). Trimming cost V 4 bases and J 4 bases, with 16 bases left between them. Per germline, CDR1 SEHNR and CDR2 FQNEAQ (reference sequence). The CDR3 totals 15 residues. DNA of the CDR3: TGTGCCAGCAGCTCCCCCCCGGACACCCTCTATGGCTACACCTTC. This translates into CASSSPPDTLYGYTF. Drawing the rest from reference TRBV7-9 and TRBJ1-2, the complete variable domain is DTGVSQNPRHKITKRGQNVTFRCDPISEHNRLYWYRQTLGQGPEFLTYFQNEAQLEKSRLLSDRFSAERPKGSFSTLEIQRTEQGDSAMYLCASSSPPDTLYGYTFGSGTRLTVV.

The V call is TRBV9, the J call TRBJ2-2; D call uncertain. Germline V gives CDR1 SGDLS, CDR2 YYNGEE. This CDR3 comprises 16 residues. V was clipped by 0 bases and J by 4 bases, with 13 bases between them. CDR3 region: CASSVEAPRGTGELFF. The CDR3 bases are TGTGCCAGCAGCGTAGAGGCTCCTCGAGGCACCGGGGAGCTGTTTTTT.

This chain uses TRBV4-3 with TRBJ2-7; D gene unclear. Trimming stripped 1 base from V and 0 bases from J, with 4 bases between. This CDR3 is 13 amino acids long. CDR1 and CDR2 from the germline V gene are LGHNA and YSLEER. CDR3 bases: TGCGCCAGCAGCCAAGTGCCCTCCTACGAGCAGTACTTC. As protein: CASSQVPSYEQYF.

This chain connects TRBV14 to TRBJ2-3; 8 positions match TRBD2. Trimming cost V 2 bases and J 5 bases; bases outside gene matches: 6. CDR1 and CDR2 (germline): SGHDN, FVKESK. The CDR3 is 15 residues long. The CDR3 DNA reads TGTGCCAGCAGCCAAACTAGCGGAGGTGGAGATACGCAGTATTTT. Its protein product is CASSQTSGGGDTQYF. Variable domain in full (rest from reference TRBV14 and TRBJ2-3): EAGVTQFPSHSVIEKGQTVTLRCDPISGHDNLYWYRRVMGKEIKFLLHFVKESKQDESGMPNNRFLAERTGGTYSTLKVQPAELEDSGVYFCASSQTSGGGDTQYFGPGTRLTVL.

The J gene is TRBJ2-3, the V gene TRBV6-6; 8 nucleotides match TRBD2. The CDR3 loop spans 16 amino acids. V lost 0 bases and J lost 1; bases outside the gene matches: 3. Germline CDR1 MNHNY, CDR2 SVGAGI (reference sequence). The CDR3 coding sequence is TGTGCCAGCAGTTACTCTAGCGGGGAAGGCACAGATACGCAGTATTTT. Protein sequence: CASSYSSGEGTDTQYF.